Sequencing of this T cell receptor (beta chain) was carried out in a study of tumor-infiltrating lymphocytes in primary liver carcinoma. Study summary: Sample counts of productive TCRbeta reads spanned roughly 3.65 to 8 million; these counts were similar across tissue types.

Trimming removed 3 bases from V and 0 bases from J; junction bases left unmatched: 10. The CDR3 consists of 16 residues. CDR1 and CDR2 from the germline V gene are SQVTM and ANQGSEA. Unsorted bulk tissue, about 19-32 mg of it, served as the source for co-extraction of RNA and DNA. Among the patients, all had chronic HBV infection and none had been treated. Concerning this clonotype: It is likely a read error, because the conserved phenylalanine at the end of the CDR3 is missing.

Researchers generated TCR beta cDNA from approximately 0.55 ug of total RNA, relying on a constant-region primer. For TCR beta, libraries were produced by three nested multiplex PCR rounds using slightly modified ARM-PCR. For 10 cycles apiece, the opening two PCR rounds ran with TRBV1-TRBV30 forward primers and a C-beta reverse primer. Each CDR3 protein gets one entry after TCRdb re-called the multiplex PCR reads with MiXCR. The sample contains tens of thousands of distinct CDR3 sequences, roughly three quarters of which appear only once. The sequence derives from a man in his forties or fifties with primary liver carcinoma and hepatitis B virus infection. Sequenced input: liver tumor tissue from sampling region 4. The subset is: tumor region T4, right-lateral pole. The chain is built from TRBV29-1 and TRBJ2-5; 7 nucleotides align to TRBD1. The CDR3 here is CSVDAAGGAYQETQYL. The CDR3 coding sequence is TGCAGCGTTGACGCGGCAGGGGGTGCGTACCAAGAGACCCAGTACCTC.